This T cell receptor (beta chain) was documented in a study of shared clonotypes between healthy human individuals. For the study at large: The cohort had a couple of women and three men, ages 18 to 49. Regarding the study as a whole: Researchers sampled only blood; tissue repertoires likely differ. A limitation of the genetic and exposure-history diversity represented arose from few donors.

CDR3 length: 13 amino acids. V was trimmed by 5 bases and J by 1 base, leaving 7 bases between them. Looked up from germline, CDR1 is SEHNR and CDR2 is FQNEAQ (reference sequence). On this clone: What it recognizes is unknown.

Original methodology: ImmunoSEQ output lacked quality scores and full-length reads, limiting matched filtering. Generated by immunoSEQ multiplex PCR, the TCRdb table keeps only in-frame clones and is missing some. V and J calls and clone size are those listed in that table; D and trimming were worked out from the DNA. The top ten clones hold roughly 0.56% of a sample with more than 850,000 clones, around three quarters of them seen once. The source material was memory CD4+ T cells from PBMCs. Specified subset: CD45RA-negative fraction. This sequence was found in a man aged 18 to 29 in good health. Some clones in this sample may be carry-over from other donors' samples. V is TRBV7-9 and J is TRBJ2-3; no clear D. The CDR3 region is CASSGLGTDTQYF. Here the CDR3 DNA reads TGTGCCAGCAGCGGCCTTGGCACAGATACGCAGTATTTT.